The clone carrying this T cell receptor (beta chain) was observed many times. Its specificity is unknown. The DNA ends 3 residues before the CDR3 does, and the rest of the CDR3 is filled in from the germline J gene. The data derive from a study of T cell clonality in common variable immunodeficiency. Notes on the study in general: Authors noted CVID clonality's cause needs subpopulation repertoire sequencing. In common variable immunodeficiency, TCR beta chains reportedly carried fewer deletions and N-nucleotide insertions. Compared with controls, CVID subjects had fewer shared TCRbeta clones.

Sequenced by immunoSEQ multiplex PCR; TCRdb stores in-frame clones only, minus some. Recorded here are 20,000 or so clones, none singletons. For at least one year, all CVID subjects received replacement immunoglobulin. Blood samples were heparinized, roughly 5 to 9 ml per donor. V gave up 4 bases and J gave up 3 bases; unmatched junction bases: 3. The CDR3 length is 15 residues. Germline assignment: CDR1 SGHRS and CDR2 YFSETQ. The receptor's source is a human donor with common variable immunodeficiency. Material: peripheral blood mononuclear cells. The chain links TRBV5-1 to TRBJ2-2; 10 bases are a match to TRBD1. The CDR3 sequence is CASSLGTGDTGELFF. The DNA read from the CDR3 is TGCGCCAGCAGCCTCGGGACAGGGGACACCGGGGAG.